These T cell receptor beta chains were read from a single sample in a study of blood T cell repertoires in COVID-19. The data were produced by immunoSEQ multiplex PCR, yet TCRdb's version contains in-frame clones alone and is incomplete. The table shows over 250,000 clones, with about 91% occurring only once. The source material was peripheral blood. The receptors originated from a person aged 18 to 30 with COVID-19, enrolled during active disease. Each CDR3 is given with its conserved first and last residue. Part of the rows lack a size; the others show once, few, many or a class for expanded clones.

V gene	J gene	clone size	CDR3 protein
TRBV28	TRBJ1-3	-	CASGLSRNTIYF
TRBV7-6	TRBJ2-1	-	CASSSTSGTYNEQFF
TRBV27	TRBJ2-1	-	CASSSSGTSGFSEQFF
TRBV9	TRBJ1-6	-	CASSVEGRGNSPLHF
TRBV28	TRBJ1-3	few	CASSLSPRMGRGDTIYF
TRBV29-1	TRBJ2-1	-	CSVRSVGGPSYNEQFF
TRBV19	TRBJ1-5	-	CASSNRESQPQHF
TRBV6-5	TRBJ2-1	-	CASSFGRNSYNEQFF
TRBV18	TRBJ1-3	-	CASSPTGDRSGNTIYF
TRBV12-3/TRBV12-4	-	-	CASSLNRYEQYF
TRBV24-1	TRBJ2-5	-	CATSDRTPLKETQYF
TRBV28	TRBJ2-6	-	CASSRLGGSGANVLTF
TRBV7-9	TRBJ2-7	-	CASSLVQRNYEQYF
TRBV9	TRBJ2-1	once	CASSPGTSGRGEQFF